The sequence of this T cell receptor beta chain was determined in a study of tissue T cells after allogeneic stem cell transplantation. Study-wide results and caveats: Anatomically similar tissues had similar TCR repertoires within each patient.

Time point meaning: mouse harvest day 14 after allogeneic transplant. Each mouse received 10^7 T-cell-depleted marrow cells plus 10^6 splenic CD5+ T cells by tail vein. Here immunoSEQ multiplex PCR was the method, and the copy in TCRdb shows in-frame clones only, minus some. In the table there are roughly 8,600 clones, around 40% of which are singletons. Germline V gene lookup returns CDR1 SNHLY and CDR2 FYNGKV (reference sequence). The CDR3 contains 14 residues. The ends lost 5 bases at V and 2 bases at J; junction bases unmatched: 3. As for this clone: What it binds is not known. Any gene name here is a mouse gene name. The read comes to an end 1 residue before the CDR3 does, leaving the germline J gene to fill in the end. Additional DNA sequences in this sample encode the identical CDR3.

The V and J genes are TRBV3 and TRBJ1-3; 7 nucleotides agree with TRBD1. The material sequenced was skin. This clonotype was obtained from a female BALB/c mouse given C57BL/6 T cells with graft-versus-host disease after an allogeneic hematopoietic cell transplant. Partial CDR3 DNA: TGTGCCAGCAGCCCGCAGGGGGCTGGAAATACGCTCTAT. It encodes CASSPQGAGNTLY. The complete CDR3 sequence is CASSPQGAGNTLYF.